The 7 T cell receptor beta chains below all came from one sample that was sequenced in a study of patients and donors after allogeneic stem cell transplantation (dated by TCRdb to about 2020). The method was RT-PCR. The instrument was a NextSeq 550. TCRdb ran its own pipeline on the public reads, namely fastp trimming at Q25 and MiXCR clone calling, and kept in-frame beta chains. Every CDR3 protein is listed once, alongside the most common genes and DNA of its rows. Within this sample are 400,000 to 450,000 distinct CDR3 sequences, with 16% of them counted one time only. Together, the top ten hold around 6.8% of the sample. Sample: blood, either unsorted or a sorted T cell fraction (not recorded which). Source of these receptors: a human donor who was either an allogeneic HSCT recipient or a stem cell or donor lymphocyte infusion donor (not recorded which). It is not recorded whose cells these are; they may come from a transplant donor.

The chain links TRBV15 to TRBJ1-2; 9 bases match TRBD1. Trimming cost V 3 bases and J 3 bases; bases outside gene matches: 2. The CDR3 totals 14 residues. Germline V gene sequence: CDR1 LNHNV, CDR2 YYDKDF (reference sequence). CDR3 in DNA: TGTGCCACCAGCAGGGGGGACAGGGACTATGGCTACACCTTC. This encodes CATSRGDRDYGYTF. Complete variable domain (other parts from reference TRBV15 and TRBJ1-2): DAMVIQNPRYQVTQFGKPVTLSCSQTLNHNVMYWYQQKSSQAPKLLFHYYDKDFNNEADTPDNFQSRRPNTSFCFLDIRSPGLGDTAMYLCATSRGDRDYGYTFGSGTRLTVV.

This chain joins TRBV5-6 and TRBJ1-4, with 11 bases that match TRBD1. This CDR3 region has 16 residues. V lost 2 bases, J lost 7 bases, and 7 bases stayed unmatched. CDR1 and CDR2 (germline): SGHDT, YYEEEE. The CDR3 coding sequence is TGTGCCAGCAGCTTAGGACAGGGGGCCCGGGGTGAAAAACTGTTTTTT. It encodes CASSLGQGARGEKLFF.

The V gene is TRBV12-3 or TRBV12-4, the J gene TRBJ2-2; D ambiguous. The CDR3 runs 13 residues. V was shortened by 3 bases and J by 9 bases, with 11 bases between the two germline ends. The CDR3 nucleotides are TGTGCCAGCAGTTTCAGGTCCTCGAGGGAGCTGTTTTTT. Encoded protein: CASSFRSSRELFF.

The chain combines TRBV27 with TRBJ2-1; perhaps TRBD1 as D (6 bases). The CDR3 has 12 amino acids. The V and J ends lost 6 bases and 9 bases respectively, with 12 bases between them. In germline, CDR1 is MNHEY, CDR2 SMNVEV (reference sequence). This CDR3 is CASRPPRGEQFF. The CDR3 nucleotides are TGTGCCAGCAGACCCCCCAGGGGTGAGCAGTTCTTC.

This clonotype was counted only a few times. The chain carries TRBV15 and TRBJ2-5; unclear D gene. Trimming took 1 base from V and 6 from J, leaving 3 bases between them. In germline, CDR1 is LNHNV, CDR2 YYDKDF (reference sequence). The CDR3 is 11 residues long. The CDR3 nucleotides read TGTGCCACCAGCAGAGCACAGACCCAGTACTTC. Translating it yields CATSRAQTQYF.

This clonotype was seen at least ten times. The chain is built from TRBV12-3 or TRBV12-4 and TRBJ1-1; a possible D gene is TRBD1 (6 bases). With 6 bases removed from V and 4 bases from J, the gap between germline ends came to 21 bases. This CDR3 has 16 residues. CDR3 loop: CASSPRTVSGGTEAFF. The CDR3 nucleotides read TGTGCCAGCAGCCCCCGGACAGTGAGCGGGGGCACTGAAGCTTTCTTT.

This chain connects TRBV12-3 or TRBV12-4 to TRBJ1-2; D is undetermined. The CDR3 contains 14 residues. The V and J ends lost 6 bases and 0 bases respectively, with 11 bases between them. The CDR3 sequence is CASRKDGANYGYTF. CDR3 in DNA: TGTGCCAGCAGAAAGGACGGCGCTAACTATGGCTACACCTTC.